The rows below give T cell receptor beta chains drawn from one sample of a study of OX40 agonist ivuxolimab in advanced cancers. Libraries were prepared by immunoSEQ multiplex PCR; TCRdb keeps only in-frame clonotypes and omits some of them. The sample holds roughly 27,000 clones; under 90% are singletons and the top ten take 32%. The sequences come from CD4+ or CD8+ T cells sorted from blood, collected in a trial of the OX40 agonist ivuxolimab. The source is an adult with an advanced solid tumor such as melanoma, head and neck, liver or kidney cancer. CDR3s include the opening cysteine and the closing phenylalanine or tryptophan. A D gene is named only where the DNA matches it firmly. For some rows the clone size is stated as once, few or many, or as a class when expanded; others skip it.

J gene	V gene	D gene	clone size	CDR3 protein	CDR3 DNA
TRBJ2-3	TRBV28	-	-	CASSSPHDTQYF	TGTGCCAGCAGTTCCCCGCACGATACGCAGTATTTT
TRBJ2-1	TRBV7-9	-	once	CASSPSAGLSSYNEQFF	TGTGCCAGCAGCCCCAGCGCGGGGCTGAGCTCCTACAATGAGCAGTTCTTC
TRBJ2-5	TRBV6-5	TRBD2	-	CAIRDYRQETQYF	TGTGCCATCCGGGACTACCGCCAAGAGACCCAGTACTTC
TRBJ2-7	TRBV15	-	many	CATSRERSSYEQYF	TGTGCCACCAGCAGAGAGCGGAGCTCCTACGAGCAGTACTTC
TRBJ2-1	TRBV4-1	-	once	CASRGSGLDEQFF	TGCGCCAGCAGAGGTTCAGGGTTGGATGAGCAGTTCTTC
TRBJ2-5	TRBV9	TRBD2	-	CASSVSGGERETQYF	TGTGCCAGCAGCGTAAGCGGGGGGGAAAGGGAGACCCAGTACTTC
TRBJ2-7	TRBV13	-	few	CASSFGQGLSYEQYF	TGTGCCAGCAGCTTTGGTCAGGGGCTCTCCTACGAGCAGTACTTC
TRBJ2-7	TRBV4-2	TRBD2	-	CASSQAVRGGPYEQYF	TGTGCCAGCAGCCAAGCAGTACGGGGGGGCCCCTACGAGCAGTACTTC
TRBJ2-7	TRBV27	TRBD2	-	CASSLRVLAGGATTEQYF	TGTGCCAGCAGTTTAAGGGTACTAGCGGGAGGTGCGACCACCGAGCAGTACTTC
TRBJ2-1	TRBV28	-	-	CASRETGTPYNEQFF	TGTGCCAGCAGGGAAACCGGGACACCTTACAATGAGCAGTTCTTC
TRBJ2-3	TRBV7-9	-	-	CASSADSSTDTQYF	TGTGCCAGCAGCGCGGACTCTAGCACAGATACGCAGTATTTT
TRBJ2-7	TRBV4-1	-	-	CASSRGFSTESSYEQYF	TGCGCCAGCAGCCGAGGTTTTTCGACAGAGAGCTCCTACGAGCAGTACTTC
TRBJ2-1	TRBV7-6	-	-	CASSLSSADSYNEQFF	TGTGCCAGCAGCTTAAGTTCAGCCGACTCCTACAATGAGCAGTTCTTC
TRBJ1-2	TRBV7-8	-	few	CASSLFSEGFNYGYTF	TGTGCCAGCAGCTTATTTTCTGAGGGATTTAACTATGGCTACACCTTC
TRBJ2-6	TRBV6-1	-	-	CASSEVSGANVLTF	TGTGCCAGCAGTGAAGTGTCTGGGGCCAACGTCCTGACTTTC
TRBJ2-1	TRBV9	-	-	CASSDDTVNEQFF	TGTGCCAGCAGCGATGACACAGTCAATGAGCAGTTCTTC
TRBJ2-3	TRBV2	TRBD2	-	CASVGGLVFTDTQYF	TGTGCCAGCGTCGGTGGACTAGTGTTCACAGATACGCAGTATTTT
TRBJ1-1	TRBV19	-	few	CASSLGNTEAFF	TGTGCCAGTAGTCTTGGGAACACTGAAGCTTTCTTT
TRBJ2-7	TRBV11-2	-	-	CASSTGGGSYEQYF	TGTGCCAGCAGCACGGGGGGCGGCTCCTACGAGCAGTACTTC
TRBJ1-1	TRBV7-8	-	few	CASSLDMIDTEAFF	TGTGCCAGCAGCTTAGATATGATTGACACTGAAGCTTTCTTT
TRBJ2-2	TRBV29-1	-	-	CSVGGHNTGELFF	TGCAGCGTTGGCGGACACAACACCGGGGAGCTGTTTTTT
TRBJ1-1	TRBV30	-	-	CAWSVRWTENTEAFF	TGTGCCTGGAGTGTAAGATGGACAGAGAACACTGAAGCTTTCTTT
TRBJ1-4	TRBV9	TRBD1	-	CASTPDRDRGEKLFF	TGTGCCAGCACTCCCGACCGGGACAGGGGCGAAAAACTGTTTTTT
TRBJ2-3	TRBV11-1	-	-	CASSLRSGFRTDTQYF	TGTGCCAGCAGCTTGAGATCAGGGTTTCGCACAGATACGCAGTATTTT
TRBJ1-5	TRBV2	-	medium-sized	CASISSRASNQPQHF	TGTGCCAGCATCTCGTCGAGAGCTAGCAATCAGCCCCAGCATTTT
TRBJ1-2	TRBV7-2	-	-	CASSLFRGANYGYTF	TGTGCCAGCAGCTTATTCAGGGGAGCTAACTATGGCTACACCTTC
TRBJ2-1	TRBV6-5	-	-	CASSYSIGGEFNEQFF	TGTGCCAGCAGTTACTCGATTGGGGGCGAATTCAATGAGCAGTTCTTC
TRBJ2-7	TRBV7-3	TRBD1	-	CASSLRQGAGEQYF	TGTGCCAGCAGCTTACGGCAGGGGGCTGGCGAGCAGTACTTC
TRBJ1-3	TRBV5-6	-	-	CASSLVRAGNTIYF	TGTGCCAGCAGCTTGGTCAGGGCTGGAAACACCATATATTTT
TRBJ2-1	TRBV27	TRBD2	few	CASSLLGLAGIYNEQFF	TGTGCCAGCAGTTTATTAGGACTAGCGGGAATATACAATGAGCAGTTCTTC
TRBJ2-3	TRBV2	TRBD2	-	CASTTSGGASDTQYF	TGTGCCAGCACGACTAGCGGGGGGGCATCAGATACGCAGTATTTT
TRBJ1-5	TRBV10-1	-	-	CASKLLKGNQPQHF	TGCGCCAGCAAGCTTCTAAAGGGGAATCAGCCCCAGCATTTT
TRBJ2-7	TRBV5-6	-	few	CASSLWIAASYEQYF	TGTGCCAGCAGCTTGTGGATAGCGGCGTCCTACGAGCAGTACTTC
TRBJ2-3	TRBV7-8	TRBD2	-	CASSLWGEGTDTQYF	TGTGCCAGCAGCCTCTGGGGGGAGGGGACAGATACGCAGTATTTT
TRBJ2-7	TRBV14	TRBD1	-	CASSQGLDRNYEQYF	TGTGCCAGCAGCCAAGGCCTGGACAGGAATTACGAGCAGTACTTC
TRBJ2-7	TRBV10-2	-	-	CASRPGQSYEQYF	TGCGCCAGCAGGCCCGGGCAGTCCTACGAGCAGTACTTC
TRBJ2-7	TRBV7-9	TRBD1	once	CASSFGTGGSEQYF	TGTGCCAGCAGCTTTGGGACAGGGGGCTCCGAGCAGTACTTC
TRBJ2-7	TRBV7-9	TRBD1	-	CASSPPGTELGEQYF	TGTGCCAGCAGTCCCCCCGGGACAGAGTTGGGGGAGCAGTACTTC
TRBJ2-4	TRBV28	TRBD1	-	CASSSPQGVKAKNIQYF	TGTGCCAGCAGTTCCCCACAGGGGGTGAAAGCCAAAAACATTCAGTACTTC
TRBJ2-1	TRBV30	-	-	CAWRGNFGSYNEQFF	TGTGCCTGGAGAGGGAACTTCGGGTCCTACAATGAGCAGTTCTTC
TRBJ2-1	TRBV27	TRBD2	medium-sized	CASRSSGTSGYNEQFF	TGTGCCAGCCGATCCAGCGGGACTAGCGGCTACAATGAGCAGTTCTTC
TRBJ1-1	TRBV6-1	-	medium-sized	CASSEGGEMNTEAFF	TGTGCCAGCAGTGAAGGGGGGGAGATGAACACTGAAGCTTTCTTT
TRBJ2-1	TRBV29-1	TRBD1	-	CSVEDPDRSSYNEQFF	TGCAGCGTTGAAGATCCGGACAGGAGCTCCTACAATGAGCAGTTCTTC
TRBJ2-7	TRBV9	-	-	CASSVGSGARYYELYF	-
TRBJ2-7	TRBV28	-	-	CASRGPGHIYPYEQYF	TGTGCCAGCCGCGGACCGGGACACATCTACCCCTACGAGCAGTACTTC
TRBJ1-1	TRBV9	-	-	CASSPYRTVFSSEAFF	TGTGCCAGCAGCCCCTACAGGACAGTATTCTCTTCTGAAGCTTTCTTT
TRBJ2-3	TRBV7-2	TRBD2	-	CASSFTSGSTDTQYF	TGTGCCAGCAGCTTTACTAGCGGAAGCACAGATACGCAGTATTTT
TRBJ2-7	TRBV4-1	TRBD1	-	CASSQTAGQGISGQYF	TGCGCCAGCAGCCAAACCGCGGGACAGGGGATCTCAGGGCAGTACTTC
TRBJ2-7	TRBV29-1	-	-	CSVEDRGTTYEQYF	TGCAGCGTTGAGGATCGTGGGACAACCTACGAGCAGTACTTC
TRBJ1-2	TRBV15	-	few	CATSREGALYGYTF	TGTGCCACCAGCAGAGAAGGAGCGTTATATGGCTACACCTTC
TRBJ2-1	TRBV11-2	-	medium-sized	CASSLEAGHFNEQFF	TGTGCCAGCAGCTTAGAGGCGGGACACTTCAATGAGCAGTTCTTC